This T cell receptor (beta chain) is from a study of T cells in tuberculosis. Whole-study results and caveats: GMM-specific TCRs were nearer to active tuberculosis alpha repertoires, suggesting expansion. The TCR-beta difference was not significant; alpha differences partly reflected length. Active tuberculosis cases were adults; controls were adolescents.

Adolescents were screened for latent TB by skin test and IGRA. Germline V CDR1 and CDR2: SQVTM, ANQGSEA. The CDR3 totals 14 residues. With 0 bases removed from V and 5 bases from J, the gap between germline ends came to 14 bases. Using immunoSEQ multiplex PCR, the repertoire was profiled, and TCRdb retains in-frame clones only, with some absent. Among around 39,000 clones, over 90% were seen once, and the ten largest hold over 6.5%. About this clone itself: Its antigen is not known.

This receptor was taken from a donor between 10 and 35 years old with latent tuberculosis or without tuberculosis infection. Sequenced input: PBMCs. The chain links TRBV29-1 to TRBJ2-7, with D tentatively TRBD1 (5 bases). CDR3 region: CSVEDPRTSDEQYF. DNA of the CDR3: TGCAGCGTTGAAGATCCGCGGACATCTGACGAGCAGTACTTC.